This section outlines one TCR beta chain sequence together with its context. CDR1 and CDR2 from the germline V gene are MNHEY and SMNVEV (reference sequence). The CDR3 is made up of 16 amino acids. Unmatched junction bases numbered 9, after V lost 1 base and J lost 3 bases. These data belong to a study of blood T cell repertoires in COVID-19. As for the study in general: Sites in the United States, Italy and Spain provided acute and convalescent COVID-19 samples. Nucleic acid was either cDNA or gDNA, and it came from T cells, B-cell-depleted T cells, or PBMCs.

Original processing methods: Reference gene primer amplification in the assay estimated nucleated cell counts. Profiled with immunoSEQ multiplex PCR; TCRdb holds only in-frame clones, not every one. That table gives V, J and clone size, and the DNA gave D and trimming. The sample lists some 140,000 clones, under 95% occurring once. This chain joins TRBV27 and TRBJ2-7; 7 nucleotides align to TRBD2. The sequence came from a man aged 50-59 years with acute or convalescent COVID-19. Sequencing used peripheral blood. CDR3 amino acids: CASSLLASGSDYEQYF. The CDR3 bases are TGTGCCAGCAGTTTATTGGCTAGCGGTTCCGACTACGAGCAGTACTTC.